These 4 T cell receptor beta chains share one sample of origin, sequenced in a study of T cell responses to AZD1222 COVID-19 vaccine. Sequenced by immunoSEQ multiplex PCR; TCRdb stores in-frame clones only, minus some. The sample shows 100,000 to 120,000 clones, approximately 89% of them seen only once. This specimen consisted of peripheral blood, obtained on day 0 of MenACWY control vaccination. The receptors derive from an adult in good health.

The chain is built from TRBV30 and TRBJ1-4, with TRBD1 matching over 7 bases. The CDR3 is 12 residues long. CDR1 and CDR2 from the germline V gene are GTSNPN and SVGIG (reference sequence). With V trimmed by 4 bases and J by 8 bases, 4 bases remained unmatched. The DNA of the CDR3 is TGTGCCTGGACGGGACAGTCCGAAAAACTGTTTTTT. Translation gives CAWTGQSEKLFF.

The V gene is TRBV29-1, the J gene TRBJ1-1; D not resolved. Trimming pared 5 bases from V and 0 bases from J, leaving 10 bases between. The CDR3 covers 13 residues. Germline loops: CDR1 SQVTM, CDR2 ANQGSEA. CDR3 coding DNA: TGCAGCGTTAGTTCGTCCCTGAACACTGAAGCTTTCTTT. Protein sequence: CSVSSSLNTEAFF.

The genes are TRBV19 and TRBJ1-1; 9 bases map to TRBD1. Unmatched junction bases numbered 5, after V lost 5 bases and J lost 4 bases. This CDR3 is 14 amino acids long. The germline V gene encodes CDR1 LNHDA and CDR2 SQIVND (reference sequence). This CDR3 reads CASSFRQGVTEAFF. In nucleotides, the CDR3 is TGTGCCAGTAGTTTTCGACAGGGGGTCACTGAAGCTTTCTTT.

The chain uses TRBV4-1 and TRBJ2-3, with 7 positions matching TRBD2. Per germline, CDR1 MGHRA and CDR2 YSYEKL. V lost 1 base to trimming and J lost 4 bases; unmatched junction nucleotides: 8. The CDR3 covers 16 residues. The chain's CDR3 is CASSQGLGTKADTQYF. Written as DNA, the CDR3 is TGCGCCAGCAGCCAAGGACTTGGGACTAAGGCAGATACGCAGTATTTT.